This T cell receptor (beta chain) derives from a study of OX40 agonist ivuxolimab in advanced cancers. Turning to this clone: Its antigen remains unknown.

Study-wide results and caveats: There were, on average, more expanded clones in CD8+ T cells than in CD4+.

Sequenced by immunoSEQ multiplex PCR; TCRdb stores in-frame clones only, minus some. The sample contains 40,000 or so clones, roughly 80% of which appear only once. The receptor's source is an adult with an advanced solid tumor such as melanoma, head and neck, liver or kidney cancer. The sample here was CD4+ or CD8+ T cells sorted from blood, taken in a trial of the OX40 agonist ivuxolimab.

The chain's CDR3 is CASSAGATYGYTF. CDR3 coding DNA: TGTGCCAGCAGCGCCGGGGCTACATATGGCTACACCTTC. The gene calls are TRBV2 and TRBJ1-2; possibly TRBD1 for D (5 bases). Trimming left V 6 bases short and J 5 bases short, with 13 bases between. CDR1 is SNHLY, CDR2 FYNNEI, per germline. CDR3 size: 13 residues.